Included here is one T cell receptor (beta chain) sequence, with context. This specimen comes from a study of blood T cell repertoires in COVID-19. At the level of the study: Spain, Italy and the United States supplied samples that represented acute and convalescent COVID-19. Nucleic acid was either cDNA or gDNA, and it came from T cells, B-cell-depleted T cells, or PBMCs.

In the authors' methods: Reference gene primer amplification in the assay estimated nucleated cell counts. Produced via immunoSEQ multiplex PCR; TCRdb's table is partial and in-frame only. V and J calls and clone size are given by that table; D and trimming were obtained from the DNA. The data show 110,000 or so clones, more than 80% seen once. There are 16 residues in the CDR3. Germline V gives CDR1 GTSNPN, CDR2 SVGIG (reference sequence). The ends were cut back, 2 bases at V and 0 bases at J, with 14 bases in the middle. The receptor's source is a woman aged 40 to 50 with acute or convalescent COVID-19. This chain uses TRBV30 with TRBJ1-5; D call uncertain. The sample taken for sequencing was peripheral blood. CDR3 DNA sequence: TGTGCCTGGAGTCCCAGTAGACAAAATAGCAATCAGCCCCAGCATTTT. Amino acids: CAWSPSRQNSNQPQHF.